Shown below are 7 T cell receptor beta chains from a single sample sequenced in a study of cytomegalovirus exposure and HLA in healthy donors. Here immunoSEQ multiplex PCR was the method, and the copy in TCRdb shows in-frame clones only, minus some. The table includes 90,000 to 150,000 clones, about 83% detected once. Sample: PBMCs. The receptors were sampled from a woman under 40 in good health and CMV-seronegative.

CDR3 sequence reads: CASSLAPSGGMRNEQYF. The CDR3 DNA is TGTGCCAGCAGTTTAGCCCCTAGCGGGGGGATGAGGAACGAGCAGTACTTC. V gene TRBV27 combines with J gene TRBJ2-7; TRBD2 aligns across 11 bases. Germline-derived CDR1 and CDR2 are MNHEY and SMNVEV (reference sequence). V was clipped by 2 bases and J by 5 bases; unmatched bases: 11. The CDR3 is 17 residues long.

The chain recombines TRBV11-3 with TRBJ2-7; 11 nucleotides align to TRBD1. CDR3 length: 16 amino acids. After removal of 5 bases from V and 2 bases from J, the junction contained 8 bases not matched to a gene. In germline, CDR1 is SGHNT, CDR2 YENEEA. The DNA of the CDR3 is TGTGCCAGCAGCACCTGGACAGGGGGCTACCCCTACGAGCAGTACTTC. Protein sequence: CASSTWTGGYPYEQYF.

V usage is TRBV15 and J usage is TRBJ1-5, with D unclear. The V end was cut by 2 bases, the J end by 1 base, with 6 bases between. The germline V gene encodes CDR1 LNHNV and CDR2 YYDKDF (reference sequence). The CDR3 consists of 14 residues. The CDR3: CATSRSLSNQPQHF. In nucleotides, the CDR3 is TGTGCCACCAGCAGATCCCTCAGCAATCAGCCCCAGCATTTT. Combining the CDR3 with reference TRBV15 and TRBJ1-5 gives the whole variable domain DAMVIQNPRYQVTQFGKPVTLSCSQTLNHNVMYWYQQKSSQAPKLLFHYYDKDFNNEADTPDNFQSRRPNTSFCFLDIRSPGLGDTAMYLCATSRSLSNQPQHFGDGTRLSIL.

The V call is TRBV19, the J call TRBJ1-1; TRBD1 might be the D (5 bases). The CDR3 runs 13 residues. Looked up from germline, CDR1 is LNHDA and CDR2 is SQIVND (reference sequence). V gave up 7 bases and J gave up 1 base, with 10 bases separating them. Written as DNA, the CDR3 is TGTGCCAGTAACACAGGCTGGAACACTGAAGCTTTCTTT. Translated: CASNTGWNTEAFF.

The J gene is TRBJ1-2, the V gene TRBV18, with 7 bases lining up with TRBD1. There are 13 residues in the CDR3. Germline V gene lookup returns CDR1 KGHSH and CDR2 LQKENI. V shed 2 bases, J shed 8 bases, and the junction held 5 bases outside the gene matches. CDR3 nucleotide sequence: TGTGCCAGCTCACCATATCAGGGGGAAGGCTACACCTTC. As protein: CASSPYQGEGYTF.

J is TRBJ1-2 and V is TRBV5-1; 10 bases agree with TRBD1. The CDR3 length is 17 residues. Looked up from germline, CDR1 is SGHRS and CDR2 is YFSETQ. J gave up 3 bases and V 3 bases, and 11 bases lay outside the gene matches. In DNA form, the CDR3 reads TGCGCCAGCAGCTATTGGGACAGGGGTGTTAATGACTATGGCTACACCTTC. Translation: CASSYWDRGVNDYGYTF.

The chain has TRBV5-6 and TRBJ2-7; D perhaps matches TRBD2 (5 bases). V was shortened by 4 bases and J by 2 bases, with 13 bases between the two germline ends. Germline CDR1 is SGHDT and CDR2 is YYEEEE. The CDR3 extends over 14 amino acids. The CDR3 loop is CASSDLTGAYEQYF. CDR3 DNA: TGTGCCAGCAGCGATCTTACCGGGGCCTACGAGCAGTACTTC.